Reported below is one T cell receptor (beta chain). Its antigen remains unknown. The investigators amplified TCR beta CDR3 regions from RNA transcripts. Initially, a first-round RT-PCR of the TCR CDR3 employed the HTBI primer set. TCRdb re-called the multiplex PCR reads through MiXCR, storing one row per CDR3 protein. The table lists hundreds of thousands of distinct CDR3 sequences, over 35% of them singletons. The data are from a study of T cells in Graves' hyperthyroidism and ophthalmopathy. Study-wide results and limits: Model output signaled ophthalmopathy a median approximately 6 months ahead of onset.

The ends lost 5 bases at V and 5 bases at J; junction bases unmatched: 6. Germline lookup yields CDR1 ENHRY and CDR2 SYGVKD. The CDR3 loop spans 14 amino acids. The clonotype originates from a man younger than 35 with Graves' hyperthyroidism. V and J are TRBV10-3 and TRBJ2-5, with 9 positions matching TRBD1. Sequencing was carried out using blood. CDR3 protein: CAISSTGGEETQYF. CDR3 sequence (DNA): TGTGCCATCAGTTCGACAGGGGGAGAGGAGACCCAGTACTTC.